These 23 T cell receptor beta chains were sequenced from one sample in a study of T-cell reconstitution after alpha-beta-depleted transplantation in children. The TCRbeta library was prepared with unique molecular identifiers. TCRdb used MiXCR to reprocess the PCR reads, holding one entry per CDR3 protein. The table lists about 600,000 distinct CDR3 sequences, approximately 10% of them singletons. Sequenced material: PBMCs from the stem cell graft donor, taken from the stem cell graft. These receptor sequences come from a human donor who donated a stem cell graft to a child with acute myeloid leukemia.

This clonotype has a handful of counts. The chain employs TRBV4-2 and TRBJ2-5; TRBD2 is a possible D gene (5 bases). The germline V gene encodes CDR1 LGHNA and CDR2 YNFKEQ. V shed 8 bases and J shed 5 bases, with 15 bases lying between them. This CDR3 region has 13 residues. The CDR3 nucleotides read TGTGCCAGCGGCAGAGGGCAGAGGGAGACCCAGTACTTC. Translation: CASGRGQRETQYF.

The chain carries TRBV5-1 and TRBJ2-5; the D call may be TRBD1 or TRBD2 (5 bases each). V lost 3 bases and J 5 bases, leaving 23 bases between the germline ends. The CDR3 has 17 residues. CDR1 is SGHRS, CDR2 YFSETQ, per germline. CDR3 protein: CASSSAPPGATLETQYF. As DNA, the CDR3 is TGCGCCAGCAGCTCAGCCCCTCCCGGGGCCACCTTGGAGACCCAGTACTTC.

In this sample, this clonotype turned up many times. Since a much larger clone is just one base distant, this may be a read error. The rearrangement links TRBV14 to TRBJ2-1, with a weak D call TRBD2 (5 bases). CDR1 and CDR2 from the germline V gene are SGHDN and FVKESK. The CDR3 contains 12 residues. Trimming shortened V by 4 bases and J by 6 bases, and 7 bases separated the two germline ends. CDR3 coding DNA: TGTGCCAGCAGCCCGAGGGTCAATGAGCAGTTCTTC. It codes for CASSPRVNEQFF.

This clonotype has more than one count but fewer than ten. V and J are TRBV7-8 and TRBJ2-7, with D maybe TRBD1 (6 bases). V was cut by 5 bases and J by 0 bases, with 14 bases left in between. The CDR3 totals 15 residues. The germline CDR1 and CDR2 sequences are SGHVS and FQNEAQ. Here the CDR3 reads CASSRLGQSSYEQYF. The CDR3 DNA reads as TGTGCCAGCAGCCGACTCGGACAGAGCTCCTACGAGCAGTACTTC.

This clonotype occurred many times. This chain joins TRBV28 and TRBJ2-1; TRBD2 aligns across 11 bases. Germline V lookup: CDR1 MDHEN, CDR2 SYDVKM. With V trimmed by 3 bases and J by 7 bases, 2 bases remained unmatched. The CDR3 loop spans 14 amino acids. Here the CDR3 DNA reads TGTGCCAGCAGTTTGACTAGCGGGAAAAATGAGCAGTTCTTC. Translation gives CASSLTSGKNEQFF.

This clonotype was recorded at least ten times. The chain carries TRBV5-1 and TRBJ2-1; D unresolved. Germline CDR1 is SGHRS and CDR2 is YFSETQ. This CDR3 region has 14 residues. V was shortened by 5 bases and J by 5 bases, with 14 bases between the two germline ends. The CDR3 coding sequence is TGCGCCAGCAGGAAATCCCGGTCCGACAATGAGCAGTTCTTC. It yields the protein CASRKSRSDNEQFF.

A few counts support this clonotype. The V gene is TRBV6-2 or TRBV6-3, the J gene TRBJ2-7; D uncertain. The CDR3 covers 13 residues. CDR1 and CDR2 from the germline V gene are MNHEY and SVGEGT. The V gene lost 3 bases and the J gene lost 6 bases, with 12 bases spanning the gap. The CDR3 is CASSYTVISEQYF. The CDR3 DNA sequence: TGTGCCAGCAGTTATACGGTCATCTCCGAGCAGTACTTC.

The chain is built from TRBV24-1 and TRBJ2-5, with a possible D match to TRBD1 (6 bases). The CDR3 runs 14 residues. CDR1 is KGHDR and CDR2 is SFDVKD in the germline V gene. V was cut by 7 bases and J by 3 bases, with 14 bases left in between. The CDR3 region is CATSRGGIEETQYF. Here the CDR3 DNA reads TGTGCCACCAGCCGAGGGGGAATCGAAGAGACCCAGTACTTC.

The chain recombines TRBV20-1 with TRBJ1-3, with D uncertain. The germline gives CDR1 DFQATT, CDR2 SNEGSKA (reference sequence). The V and J ends lost 5 bases and 5 bases respectively, with 19 bases between them. This CDR3 has 15 amino acids. CDR3 DNA: TGCAGTGCTCCTAAGAGGGAGGGATCGCGAAACACCATATATTTT. Its translation: CSAPKREGSRNTIYF.

This clonotype was detected many times. The junction departs from germline at one end; a sequencing error may be responsible. The chain joins TRBV5-1 to TRBJ2-1; D may be TRBD2 (5 bases). In germline, CDR1 is SGHRS, CDR2 YFSETQ. This CDR3 is built from 15 residues. As DNA, the CDR3 is TGTGCCAGCAGTTTTGGTGGCGGGTCATACAATGAGCAGTTCTTC. Translated: CASSFGGGSYNEQFF. The whole variable domain, remainder taken from reference TRBV5-1 and TRBJ2-1, is KAGVTQTPRYLIKTRGQQVTLSCSPISGHRSVSWYQQTPGQGLQFLFEYFSETQRNKGNFPGRFSGRQFSNSRSEMNVSTLELGDSALYLCASSFGGGSYNEQFFGPGTRLTVL.

The gene calls are TRBV4-2 and TRBJ1-2; D not certain. This CDR3 region has 14 residues. Trimming stripped 0 bases from V and 2 bases from J, with 7 bases between. The V gene's germline CDR1 is LGHNA and CDR2 YNFKEQ. The CDR3 is CASSQDRVNYGYTF. The DNA for the CDR3 is TGTGCCAGCAGCCAAGACAGAGTGAACTATGGCTACACCTTC.

V usage is TRBV30 and J usage is TRBJ1-1; maybe TRBD1 (6 bases). The CDR3 is 13 residues long. V dropped 2 bases and J dropped 3 bases, with 10 bases sitting between them. Germline-derived CDR1 and CDR2 are GTSNPN and SVGIG (reference sequence). The CDR3 protein is CAWSRSGDTEAFF. The DNA for the CDR3 is TGTGCCTGGAGTAGGTCAGGGGACACTGAAGCTTTCTTT. The full variable domain, completed using reference TRBV30 and TRBJ1-1, is SQTIHQWPATLVQPVGSPLSLECTVEGTSNPNLYWYRQAAGRGLQLLFYSVGIGQISSEVPQNLSASRPQDRQFILSSKKLLLSDSGFYLCAWSRSGDTEAFFGQGTRLTVV.

This clonotype was detected only a few times. The chain couples TRBV7-2 to TRBJ2-3; the D is unclear. The CDR3 totals 12 residues. Germline V gene sequence: CDR1 SGHTA, CDR2 FQGNSA. V was trimmed by 5 bases and J by 8 bases, leaving 11 bases between them. CDR3 nucleotides: TGTGCCAGCAGCGCAGAGCTTGGTACGCAGTATTTT. Translating it yields CASSAELGTQYF.

In its sample, this clonotype was seen a few times. DNA of the CDR3: TGTGCCAGCAGCACAATTACTAGGAGGGCCCGTCAAGAGACCCAGTACTTC. It yields the protein CASSTITRRARQETQYF. V usage is TRBV7-9 and J usage is TRBJ2-5; D possibly corresponds to TRBD2 (6 bases). The CDR3 spans 17 residues. Trimming took off 5 bases at V and 2 bases at J, with 21 bases between the two ends. CDR1 is SEHNR, CDR2 FQNEAQ, per germline (reference sequence).

The chain joins TRBV7-2 to TRBJ2-2; 8 bases agree with TRBD1. J was trimmed by 5 bases and V by 2 bases; bases with no gene match: 7. The germline V gene has CDR1 SGHTA and CDR2 FQGNSA. This CDR3 is 16 amino acids long. The CDR3 spells CASSLRGQAGTGELFF. The CDR3 DNA follows: TGTGCCAGCAGCTTAAGGGGACAGGCGGGGACCGGGGAGCTGTTTTTT.

Worth noting for this clonotype: A much larger clonotype is one base distant, so this may be a read error. J is TRBJ2-7 and V is TRBV20-1, with 13 bases fitting TRBD2. The length of the CDR3 is 17 residues. From germline, CDR1 is DFQATT and CDR2 SNEGSKA (reference sequence). The DNA for the CDR3 is TGCTGTGCTAGAGATCGGTGGCCGGGACTAGCGGGACCTCGGCAGTACTTC. As protein: CCARDRWPGLAGPRQYF.

This clonotype showed up many times. The chain links TRBV14 to TRBJ2-1; a possible D gene is TRBD2 (5 bases). The germline gives CDR1 SGHDN, CDR2 FVKESK. Trimming cost V 2 bases and J 4 bases, with 12 bases left between them. The CDR3 extends over 15 amino acids. The DNA for the CDR3 is TGTGCCAGCAGCCAACCAACACCGGGATACAATGAGCAGTTCTTC. It translates to CASSQPTPGYNEQFF. Variable domain in full (rest from reference TRBV14 and TRBJ2-1): EAGVTQFPSHSVIEKGQTVTLRCDPISGHDNLYWYRRVMGKEIKFLLHFVKESKQDESGMPNNRFLAERTGGTYSTLKVQPAELEDSGVYFCASSQPTPGYNEQFFGPGTRLTVL.

In this sample, this clonotype turned up a few times. The gene calls are TRBV5-1 and TRBJ1-3; D remains ambiguous. The CDR3 length is 16 residues. CDR1 is SGHRS and CDR2 is YFSETQ in the germline V gene. V shed 0 bases and J shed 2 bases, with 12 bases lying between them. The CDR3 nucleotides read TGCGCCAGCAGCTTGGATCCGGTGTTTACTGGAAACACCATATATTTT. Its protein product is CASSLDPVFTGNTIYF.

Remarks on this clonotype: Germline is not matched at one junction end, which may reflect a read error. This sequence joins TRBV6-5 and TRBJ2-2; maybe TRBD2 (5 bases). The V gene's germline CDR1 is MNHEY and CDR2 SVGAGI. The CDR3 has 15 amino acids. CDR3 region: CASSYSGANTGELYF. The DNA of the CDR3 is TGTGCCAGCAGTTACTCGGGCGCGAACACCGGGGAGCTGTATTTT.

This clonotype was seen a handful of times. The rearrangement uses TRBV4-2 and TRBJ2-1; the match to TRBD2 covers 10 bases. The CDR3 is 16 residues long. Per the germline V gene, CDR1 is LGHNA and CDR2 is YNFKEQ. Trimming at V came to 1 base and at J to 6 bases, leaving 6 bases not matched to a gene. The CDR3 DNA reads TGTGCCAGCAGCCAAGTATCACTAGCGGGACTCAATGAGCAGTTCTTC. This codes for CASSQVSLAGLNEQFF.

A few counts support this clonotype. The CDR3 DNA is TGTGCCACCAGTATGGGGGGTTCTAATGAAAAACTGTTTTTT. It is translated as CATSMGGSNEKLFF. The chain links TRBV15 to TRBJ1-4; D is possibly TRBD1 (5 bases). Germline loops: CDR1 LNHNV, CDR2 YYDKDF (reference sequence). The CDR3 is made up of 14 amino acids. Trimming removed 6 bases at V and 3 bases at J, with 11 bases between.

This clonotype was seen only a few times. The CDR3 is CASSFSQGRRGNTIYF. In nucleotides, the CDR3 is TGTGCCAGCAGTTTTAGTCAGGGGCGCCGAGGAAACACCATATATTTT. The V gene is TRBV28, the J gene TRBJ1-3; TRBD1 is a possible D gene (6 bases). Trimming took 3 bases from V and 4 from J, leaving 16 bases between them. Germline CDR1 MDHEN, CDR2 SYDVKM. The CDR3 length is 16 residues.

This clonotype was observed at least ten times. The chain has TRBV12-3 or TRBV12-4 and TRBJ2-4; 11 nucleotides match TRBD2. V was clipped by 6 bases and J by 9 bases; unmatched bases: 13. The CDR3 consists of 16 residues. This CDR3 is CASSLGVAGGPGIQYF. For the CDR3, the DNA is TGTGCCAGCAGCCTAGGGGTAGCGGGAGGGCCAGGCATTCAGTACTTC.